This T cell receptor beta chain was sequenced during a study of blood T cells in healthy people across ages. Study-level information: About one barcoded TCR beta cDNA was captured per two T cells.

V gave up 1 base and J gave up 8 bases, with 9 bases separating them. This CDR3 has 13 residues. Points from the study as a whole: Per million T cells, the diversity of TCR beta decreased roughly linearly as age advanced. It was the long-lived donors that had more naive CD4+ cells and higher diversity than aged donors.

On this clonotype: Its matching antigen is unknown.

The authors ran a second PCR of about 6 to 11 cycles using a sample-barcoded 5' primer and a J-beta primer mix. TCRdb used MiXCR to reprocess the 5' RACE reads, holding one entry per CDR3 protein. The sample carries roughly 900,000 distinct CDR3 sequences, less than 35% recorded once. The sample was blood. The rearrangement uses TRBV12-3 or TRBV12-4 and TRBJ1-5; tentative D call: TRBD1 (5 bases). The receptor was isolated from a woman at least 80 years old in good health. In DNA form, the CDR3 reads TGTGCCAGCAGTTTAGAGGGGCGGGAGCCCCAGCATTTT. Translation: CASSLEGREPQHF.